Presented here are 18 T cell receptor beta chains from one specimen sequenced in a study of cytomegalovirus exposure and HLA in healthy donors. The study ran its PCR with 60 Vbeta and 13 Jbeta primers. TCRdb's copy holds only in-frame clones and misses some; the assay was immunoSEQ multiplex PCR. Of some 140,000 clones listed, around 74% are singletons. Sample: PBMCs. The receptor set was obtained from a man aged 25 to 45 in good health and CMV-seronegative.

This chain uses TRBV18 with TRBJ1-5; 7 nucleotides line up with TRBD1. Germline CDR1 and CDR2: KGHSH and LQKENI. The CDR3 contains 14 residues. V gave up 5 bases and J gave up 4 bases; unmatched junction bases: 5. The CDR3 loop is CASSSVTGNQPQHF. CDR3 DNA sequence: TGTGCCAGCTCATCCGTGACAGGGAATCAGCCCCAGCATTTT.

The chain is built from TRBV9 and TRBJ2-3, with 16 positions matching TRBD2. The J segment lost 6 bases and the V segment lost 3 bases, leaving 10 bases of the junction unmatched. In germline, CDR1 is SGDLS, CDR2 YYNGEE. The CDR3 has 18 residues. In DNA, the CDR3 is TGTGCCAGCAGCGCACTCACCGGGACTAGCGGGAGGGCGGATACGCAGTATTTT. It is translated as CASSALTGTSGRADTQYF.

The chain joins TRBV9 to TRBJ1-2; a weak D match, TRBD1 (6 bases). V was pared by 3 bases and J by 2 bases, with 8 bases between. Germline CDR1 is SGDLS and CDR2 is YYNGEE. The CDR3 consists of 13 residues. The CDR3 protein is CASSGTANYGYTF. CDR3 DNA: TGTGCCAGCAGCGGGACAGCCAACTATGGCTACACCTTC.

This clone was seen a handful of times. The V gene is TRBV5-1, the J gene TRBJ2-6; tentative D call: TRBD2 (6 bases). Germline CDR1 is SGHRS and CDR2 is YFSETQ. The CDR3 extends over 15 amino acids. Trimming shortened V by 4 bases and J by 3 bases, and 11 bases separated the two germline ends. The CDR3 region has the DNA TGCGCCAGCAGCCTGGAGGGAGATGGGGCCAACGTCCTGACTTTC. Protein: CASSLEGDGANVLTF.

J is TRBJ2-7 and V is TRBV28; a weak D match, TRBD2 (6 bases). This CDR3 is 14 amino acids long. Trimming stripped 5 bases from V and 3 bases from J, with 14 bases between. The germline V gene encodes CDR1 MDHEN and CDR2 SYDVKM. CDR3 coding DNA: TGTGCCAGCAGTCCCGCAGTGGGGGGCTACGAGCAGTACTTC. It specifies CASSPAVGGYEQYF.

The chain is built from TRBV14 and TRBJ2-1, with TRBD1 matching over 8 bases. Germline trimming cut 5 bases from V and 3 bases from J; bases unmatched to any gene: 6. The CDR3 is made up of 15 amino acids. CDR1 and CDR2 from the germline V gene are SGHDN and FVKESK. The CDR3 sequence: CASSERDRIYNEQFF. Written as DNA, the CDR3 is TGTGCCAGCAGCGAGAGGGACAGGATCTACAATGAGCAGTTCTTC.

This clone was detected a few times. This sequence joins TRBV4-3 and TRBJ2-3; D might be TRBD2 (6 bases). Germline V gene lookup returns CDR1 LGHNA and CDR2 YSLEER. The CDR3 is 19 residues long. The germline V and J ends were trimmed by 1 base and 1 base, with 21 bases remaining between them. CDR3 DNA sequence: TGCGCCAGCAGCCAAGTGCTAGGAGGGGCGCGATTTGGCACAGATACGCAGTATTTT. Encoded protein: CASSQVLGGARFGTDTQYF.

V is TRBV5-1 and J is TRBJ1-6; D is ambiguous. The CDR3 runs 16 residues. Germline assignment: CDR1 SGHRS and CDR2 YFSETQ. Trimming removed 2 bases from V and 9 bases from J, with 18 bases in between. CDR3 DNA sequence: TGCGCCAGCAGCTTACGGGATGTGACGATGAGTTCACCCCTCCACTTT. Amino acids: CASSLRDVTMSSPLHF.

This clone was picked up a small number of times. The chain joins TRBV7-9 to TRBJ1-2; unclear D gene. Between the trimmed V and J ends, which lost 1 base and 4 bases, there was a span of 4 bases. Germline CDR1 is SEHNR and CDR2 is FQNEAQ (reference sequence). The CDR3 is 12 residues long. The CDR3 is CASSLDRYGYTF. The CDR3 DNA follows: TGTGCCAGCAGCTTAGATCGCTATGGCTACACCTTC.

The chain is built from TRBV6-5 and TRBJ2-5, with unresolved D. Germline V gene lookup returns CDR1 MNHEY and CDR2 SVGAGI. This CDR3 region has 15 residues. Deletions cut 2 bases from V and 4 bases from J, with 14 bases between. The CDR3 here is CASSYAHAVGETQYF. The CDR3 nucleotides are TGTGCCAGCAGTTACGCCCACGCCGTCGGAGAGACCCAGTACTTC.

A single count supports this clone. V usage is TRBV27 and J usage is TRBJ1-1; D is perhaps TRBD1 (6 bases). This CDR3 region has 14 residues. CDR1 MNHEY and CDR2 SMNVEV come from the germline V gene (reference sequence). V was trimmed by 2 bases and J by 3 bases, leaving 10 bases between them. The CDR3 loop is CASSLQGIYTEAFF. CDR3 DNA: TGTGCCAGCAGTTTACAGGGGATATACACTGAAGCTTTCTTT.

This clone was seen a few times. This rearrangement joins TRBV5-1 to TRBJ1-3; the match to TRBD1 covers 8 bases. The CDR3 is 14 residues long. Germline V gives CDR1 SGHRS, CDR2 YFSETQ. Unmatched junction bases numbered 4, after V lost 0 bases and J lost 8 bases. The CDR3 DNA reads as TGCGCCAGCAGCTTGGCCGACAGGGGCGACACCATATATTTT. This codes for CASSLADRGDTIYF.

The chain combines TRBV19 with TRBJ1-4; a possible D gene is TRBD1 (6 bases). Trimming removed 8 bases from V and 0 bases from J, with 16 bases in between. Germline CDR1 reads LNHDA; CDR2 reads SQIVND (reference sequence). There are 16 residues in the CDR3. The CDR3 loop is CASGGGTDATNEKLFF. In DNA, the CDR3 is TGTGCCAGTGGGGGCGGAACGGATGCAACTAATGAAAAACTGTTTTTT.

In this sample, this clone turned up a few times. The chain couples TRBV6-5 to TRBJ1-2; D possibly corresponds to TRBD1 (6 bases). The CDR3 sequence is 15 residues long. V dropped 10 bases and J dropped 6 bases, with 24 bases sitting between them. CDR1 is MNHEY, CDR2 SVGAGI, per germline. The CDR3 nucleotides read TGTGCCACCAATCGATTAGAGGAACAGGGAAATGGCTACACCTTC. Protein: CATNRLEEQGNGYTF.

J is TRBJ1-2 and V is TRBV5-1; no reliable D call. Germline V lookup: CDR1 SGHRS, CDR2 YFSETQ. Trimming took 0 bases from V and 1 from J, leaving 10 bases between them. This CDR3 has 15 residues. Here the CDR3 reads CASSLGGNLNYGYTF. The CDR3 bases are TGCGCCAGCAGCTTGGGAGGAAATCTTAACTATGGCTACACCTTC.

This clone was detected only a few times. The chain joins TRBV28 to TRBJ2-1; D is unresolved. This CDR3 has 13 residues. V was clipped by 2 bases and J by 5 bases, with 7 bases between them. Germline V lookup: CDR1 MDHEN, CDR2 SYDVKM. The CDR3 DNA is TGTGCCAGCAGTTTAGGGCAGGACAATGAGCAGTTCTTC. As protein: CASSLGQDNEQFF.

The chain recombines TRBV30 with TRBJ2-7; D may be TRBD1 (5 bases). The CDR3 runs 12 residues. From germline, CDR1 is GTSNPN and CDR2 SVGIG (reference sequence). V was trimmed by 3 bases and J by 0 bases, leaving 6 bases between them. The CDR3 spells CAWRDNSYEQYF. DNA for the CDR3: TGTGCCTGGAGGGACAACTCCTACGAGCAGTACTTC.

The rearrangement joins TRBV4-3 to TRBJ2-2, with D possibly TRBD1 on 6 matching bases. Trimming took 4 bases from V and 4 from J, leaving 10 bases between them. CDR3 length: 14 amino acids. Germline loops: CDR1 LGHNA, CDR2 YSLEER. CDR3 in DNA: TGCGCCAGCAGCCTACAGGGTGGCACCGGGGAGCTGTTTTTT. Translation gives CASSLQGGTGELFF.